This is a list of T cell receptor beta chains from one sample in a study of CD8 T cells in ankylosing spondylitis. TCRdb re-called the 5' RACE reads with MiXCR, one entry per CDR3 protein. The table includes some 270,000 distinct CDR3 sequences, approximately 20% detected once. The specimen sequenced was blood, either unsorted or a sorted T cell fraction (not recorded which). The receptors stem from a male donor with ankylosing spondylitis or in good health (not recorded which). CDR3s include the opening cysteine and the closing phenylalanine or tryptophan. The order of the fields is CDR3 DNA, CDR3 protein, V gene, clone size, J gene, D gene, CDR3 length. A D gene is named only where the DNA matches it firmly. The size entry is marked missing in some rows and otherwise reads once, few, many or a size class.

DNA: TGCAGTGCTAGAGATCCTCTCCGGGAGAGTACAGATACGCAGTATTTT
CDR3: CSARDPLRESTDTQYF
V: TRBV20-1
size: few
J: TRBJ2-3
D: NA
length: 16

DNA: TGTGCCAGCACCTACGCGGGGGCCCTCGAAGATACGCAGTATTTT
CDR3: CASTYAGALEDTQYF
V: TRBV12-3/TRBV12-4
size: NA
J: TRBJ2-3
D: NA
length: 15

DNA: TGCAGCGCTGAAGGCGGCCAGGGGGCGGGAAATGAGCAGTTCTTC
CDR3: CSAEGGQGAGNEQFF
V: TRBV29-1
size: few
J: TRBJ2-1
D: TRBD1
length: 15

DNA: TGTGCCAGCAGAGACAGGGTATCATCCTACGAGCAGTACTTC
CDR3: CASRDRVSSYEQYF
V: TRBV6-1
size: NA
J: TRBJ2-7
D: TRBD1
length: 14

DNA: TGTGCCAGCAGTTCTAGCGGGAGTGGGGAGACCCAGTACTTC
CDR3: CASSSSGSGETQYF
V: TRBV12-3/TRBV12-4
size: few
J: TRBJ2-5
D: TRBD2
length: 14

DNA: TGTGCCAGCAGCCTCCCCCCGGAGGATACGCAGTATTTT
CDR3: CASSLPPEDTQYF
V: TRBV7-3
size: few
J: TRBJ2-3
D: NA
length: 13

DNA: TGTGCCAGCAGCGAAGGACAGGGCAATCAGCCCCAGCATTTT
CDR3: CASSEGQGNQPQHF
V: TRBV5-5
size: many
J: TRBJ1-5
D: TRBD1
length: 14

DNA: TGCGCCAGCAGCCAAAATTTATTCGATGAGCAGTTCTTC
CDR3: CASSQNLFDEQFF
V: TRBV4-3
size: NA
J: TRBJ2-1
D: NA
length: 13

DNA: TGTGCCACCAGTGATTTCGGGGTCAGAACCGGGGAGCTGTTTTTT
CDR3: CATSDFGVRTGELFF
V: TRBV24-1
size: many
J: TRBJ2-2
D: NA
length: 15

DNA: TGTGCCAGCAGCTTGGCACCCAGGGAGGACTATGGCTACACCTTC
CDR3: CASSLAPREDYGYTF
V: TRBV5-8
size: few
J: TRBJ1-2
D: NA
length: 15

DNA: TGTGCCAGTAGTGTAACTAGCGGGGACCAAAATGAGCAGTTCTTC
CDR3: CASSVTSGDQNEQFF
V: TRBV19
size: NA
J: TRBJ2-1
D: TRBD2
length: 15

DNA: TGTGCCATCAGTGATCCCGGAAACTATGGCTACACCTTC
CDR3: CAISDPGNYGYTF
V: TRBV10-3
size: few
J: TRBJ1-2
D: NA
length: 13

DNA: TGCAGCGTTGATTTGGGACAGGGGATCGGGGAGCTGTTTTTT
CDR3: CSVDLGQGIGELFF
V: TRBV29-1
size: NA
J: TRBJ2-2
D: TRBD1
length: 14

DNA: TGTGCCAGCAGCAATGTACTAGCGGAAAACACCGGGGAGCTGTTTTTT
CDR3: CASSNVLAENTGELFF
V: TRBV21-1
size: NA
J: TRBJ2-2
D: NA
length: 16

DNA: TGCGCCAGCAGCCAAGTGAGTTCCTACACCGGGGAGCTGTTTTTT
CDR3: CASSQVSSYTGELFF
V: TRBV4-3
size: many
J: TRBJ2-2
D: NA
length: 15

DNA: TGTGCCAGCAGCAGAACTAGCGGGGATGAGCAGTTCTTC
CDR3: CASSRTSGDEQFF
V: TRBV12-3/TRBV12-4
size: NA
J: TRBJ2-1
D: TRBD2
length: 13

DNA: TGTGCCAGCAGCCCAGCGGGAGAATACAATGGGCAGTTCTTC
CDR3: CASSPAGEYNGQFF
V: TRBV12-3/TRBV12-4
size: NA
J: TRBJ2-1
D: TRBD2
length: 14

DNA: TGTGCCAGCAGCCCACTCCTCGGGACAGGGGGTAATATTATCTACAAGCAGTACTTC
CDR3: CASSPLLGTGGNIIYKQYF
V: TRBV9
size: NA
J: TRBJ2-7
D: TRBD1
length: 19

DNA: TGTGCCACCAGTGATATAGCGGGAGGCCGAACCCAGTACTTC
CDR3: CATSDIAGGRTQYF
V: TRBV24-1
size: NA
J: TRBJ2-5
D: TRBD2
length: 14

DNA: TGTGCCAGCAGCCCGTATGGGGGCCTAGCCAAAAACATTCAGTACTTC
CDR3: CASSPYGGLAKNIQYF
V: TRBV6-1
size: few
J: TRBJ2-4
D: NA
length: 16

DNA: TGCGCCAGCAGCTTAGAGGGGAGCTCCTACGAGCAGTACTTC
CDR3: CASSLEGSSYEQYF
V: TRBV5-1
size: many
J: TRBJ2-7
D: NA
length: 14

DNA: TGCGCCAGCAGCCAAGAATACCGTGATGAGCAGTTCTTC
CDR3: CASSQEYRDEQFF
V: TRBV4-3
size: NA
J: TRBJ2-1
D: NA
length: 13

DNA: TGTGCCAGCAGTTTTGCGGGACAGGGGGAGACCCAGTACTTC
CDR3: CASSFAGQGETQYF
V: TRBV12-3/TRBV12-4
size: NA
J: TRBJ2-5
D: TRBD1
length: 14

DNA: TGTGCCAGCAGCACGACTAGCGGGATTATTGATGAGCAGTTCTTC
CDR3: CASSTTSGIIDEQFF
V: TRBV7-8
size: few
J: TRBJ2-1
D: TRBD2
length: 15

DNA: TGTGCCAGCAGCTCGAACCCGGGGGACAGGGCCTACGAGCAGTACTTC
CDR3: CASSSNPGDRAYEQYF
V: TRBV7-2
size: few
J: TRBJ2-7
D: TRBD1
length: 16

DNA: TGTGCCACCAGTGACCGGGGACAGGCTAGAGGCATTCAGTACTTC
CDR3: CATSDRGQARGIQYF
V: TRBV24-1
size: NA
J: TRBJ2-4
D: TRBD1
length: 15

DNA: TGTGCCATCAGTGACCTAGCGGAAGAGACCCAGTACTTC
CDR3: CAISDLAEETQYF
V: TRBV10-3
size: few
J: TRBJ2-5
D: TRBD2
length: 13

DNA: TGTGCCAGCAGTTACTCGGGCTTGTCAGATACGCAGTATTTT
CDR3: CASSYSGLSDTQYF
V: TRBV6-5
size: NA
J: TRBJ2-3
D: NA
length: 14

DNA: TGCGCCAGCAGCCAAGATTCGGGCAGCTTTATCGGCTACACCTTC
CDR3: CASSQDSGSFIGYTF
V: TRBV4-1
size: NA
J: TRBJ1-2
D: NA
length: 15

DNA: TGCGCCAGCAGCTCGCCTTCTCGGAACACTGAAGCTTTCTTT
CDR3: CASSSPSRNTEAFF
V: TRBV5-1
size: few
J: TRBJ1-1
D: NA
length: 14

DNA: TGTGCCAGCAGCTGGGAGACGGGGGAGCAGTACTTC
CDR3: CASSWETGEQYF
V: TRBV7-9
size: few
J: TRBJ2-7
D: NA
length: 12

DNA: TGTGCCAGCAGCGTAGAGGGAAATCCGGCCTACGAGCAGTACTTC
CDR3: CASSVEGNPAYEQYF
V: TRBV9
size: once
J: TRBJ2-7
D: NA
length: 15

DNA: TGTGCCAGCAGTCGGACAGCGATCTCCTACGAGCAGTACTTC
CDR3: CASSRTAISYEQYF
V: TRBV12-3/TRBV12-4
size: NA
J: TRBJ2-7
D: NA
length: 14

DNA: TGTGCCAGCAGCTTAGCGCTCGAGCGGCGGGGCAATGAGCAGTTCTTC
CDR3: CASSLALERRGNEQFF
V: TRBV7-8
size: NA
J: TRBJ2-1
D: NA
length: 16

DNA: TGTGCCAGCAGCAACGAGGGGCTAGCGGGAGACAATGAGCAGTTCTTC
CDR3: CASSNEGLAGDNEQFF
V: TRBV7-2
size: few
J: TRBJ2-1
D: TRBD2
length: 16

DNA: TGCAGTGCTCCTCGCTGGGAGAACAATGAGCAGTTCTTC
CDR3: CSAPRWENNEQFF
V: TRBV20-1
size: many
J: TRBJ2-1
D: NA
length: 13

DNA: TGTGCCAGCAGCCTAGGGGGAAACTCAAACAATGAGCAGTTCTTC
CDR3: CASSLGGNSNNEQFF
V: TRBV7-2
size: NA
J: TRBJ2-1
D: NA
length: 15

DNA: TGTGCCACCAGTGAGAAGCGGGAGGATGAGCAGTTCTTC
CDR3: CATSEKREDEQFF
V: TRBV24-1
size: few
J: TRBJ2-1
D: TRBD2
length: 13

DNA: TGTGCCAGCAGCCAAGGTCTAACGGGGACGTACCAAGAGACCCAGTACTTC
CDR3: CASSQGLTGTYQETQYF
V: TRBV3-1
size: NA
J: TRBJ2-5
D: NA
length: 17

DNA: TGCAGCGTTGAAGAGGGACAGTACAATGAGCAGTTCTTC
CDR3: CSVEEGQYNEQFF
V: TRBV29-1
size: NA
J: TRBJ2-1
D: TRBD1
length: 13

DNA: TGTGCCAGCAGTTTGAACAGGAACTACGAGCAGTACTTC
CDR3: CASSLNRNYEQYF
V: TRBV27
size: NA
J: TRBJ2-7
D: NA
length: 13